A single sample is the source of the 12 T cell receptor beta chains below, sequenced in a study of T cell repertoires in cytomegalovirus infection. MiXCR, run by TCRdb on the reads, gives a single entry per CDR3 protein. The sample includes some 800,000 distinct CDR3 sequences, roughly 33% of them seen just once. These TCRs' antigens remain unknown. Sequencing used cultured CD8+ T cells from PBMCs, obtained from culture after CMV antigen stimulation. These receptors came from a human donor in good health (CMV status not recorded). Some clones in this sample may be carry-over from other donors' samples.

J is TRBJ2-1 and V is TRBV7-6; D is undetermined. Trimming left V 1 base short and J 9 bases short, with 7 bases between. The CDR3 spans 12 residues. CDR1 is SGHVS and CDR2 is FNYEAQ in the germline V gene. The CDR3 nucleotides read TGTGCCAGCAGCTTAGTTCTTGGTGAGCAGTTCTTC. It translates to CASSLVLGEQFF. Full variable domain (remainder filled in from reference TRBV7-6 and TRBJ2-1): GAGVSQSPRYKVTKRGQDVALRCDPISGHVSLYWYRQALGQGPEFLTYFNYEAQQDKSGLPNDRFSAERPEGSISTLTIQRTEQRDSAMYRCASSLVLGEQFFGPGTRLTVL.

This clonotype was detected a few times. This chain links TRBV19 with TRBJ1-2; no clear D gene. Between the trimmed V and J ends, which lost 5 bases and 0 bases, there was a span of 7 bases. This CDR3 spans 13 amino acids. CDR1 and CDR2 from the germline V gene are LNHDA and SQIVND (reference sequence). As DNA, the CDR3 is TGTGCCAGTAGTTGGAGCTCTAACTATGGCTACACCTTC. Residues: CASSWSSNYGYTF.

This clonotype was counted only a few times. V is TRBV12-3 or TRBV12-4 and J is TRBJ2-7, with D perhaps matching TRBD1 or TRBD2 (5 bases each). V lost 2 bases and J 5 bases, leaving 13 bases between the germline ends. The CDR3 covers 14 residues. The DNA for the CDR3 is TGTGCCAGCAGTTTAAGAGGGGAGTCCGACGAGCAGTACGTC. Translated: CASSLRGESDEQYV.

This clonotype has just a few counts. The chain joins TRBV7-9 to TRBJ2-1; maybe TRBD1 (6 bases). V lost 0 bases and J 8 bases, leaving 11 bases between the germline ends. In germline, CDR1 is SEHNR, CDR2 FQNEAQ (reference sequence). CDR3 length: 14 amino acids. Here the CDR3 reads CASSLAQGRDEQFF. In DNA form, the CDR3 reads TGTGCCAGCAGCTTAGCACAGGGTAGAGATGAGCAGTTCTTC.

The gene calls are TRBV6-5 and TRBJ2-3, with D perhaps being TRBD1 or TRBD2 (5 bases each). Germline-derived CDR1 and CDR2 are MNHEY and SVGAGI. V dropped 5 bases and J dropped 0 bases, with 15 bases sitting between them. The length of the CDR3 is 16 residues. Here the CDR3 reads CASSLGAILSTDTQYF. The CDR3 bases are TGTGCCAGCAGTCTCGGGGCGATATTGAGCACAGATACGCAGTATTTT.

The gene calls are TRBV7-9 and TRBJ1-6; D remains unclear. V gave up 0 bases and J gave up 3 bases, with 9 bases separating them. Germline CDR1 reads SEHNR; CDR2 reads FQNEAQ (reference sequence). CDR3 size: 16 residues. The CDR3 spells CASSLAGVYYNSPLHF. Here the CDR3 DNA reads TGTGCCAGCAGCTTAGCCGGGGTTTACTATAATTCACCCCTCCACTTT.

This clonotype occurred a few times. V usage is TRBV28 and J usage is TRBJ2-3, with D unresolved. This CDR3 comprises 14 residues. Germline CDR1 and CDR2: MDHEN and SYDVKM. Trimming stripped 4 bases from V and 0 bases from J, with 8 bases between. CDR3 DNA: TGTGCCAGCAGTTACGACGGGAGCACAGATACGCAGTATTTT. Translation gives CASSYDGSTDTQYF.

This rearrangement joins TRBV10-2 to TRBJ1-4; the D gene is possibly TRBD1 (5 bases). Germline V gene lookup returns CDR1 WSHSY and CDR2 SAAADI. The ends were cut back, 8 bases at V and 8 bases at J, with 24 bases in the middle. The CDR3 totals 16 residues. CDR3 in amino acids: CASGGDRRGGPEKLFF. The CDR3 DNA follows: TGCGCCAGCGGTGGTGACCGGAGGGGAGGGCCGGAAAAACTGTTTTTT.

The rearrangement uses TRBV20-1 and TRBJ2-7; D might be TRBD2 (7 bases). This CDR3 spans 15 amino acids. Trimming stripped 0 bases from V and 3 bases from J, with 15 bases between. Germline lookup yields CDR1 DFQATT and CDR2 SNEGSKA (reference sequence). The CDR3 DNA follows: TGCAGTGCTAGAGACCCGCGGGGGCAATTCTACGAGCAGTACGTC. Amino acids: CSARDPRGQFYEQYV.

The rearrangement uses TRBV7-6 and TRBJ2-1; no firm D call. The V end lost 1 base, the J end lost 5 bases, and 12 bases lay between the germline ends. The V gene's germline CDR1 is SGHVS and CDR2 FNYEAQ. The CDR3 covers 15 residues. The CDR3 region has the DNA TGTGCCAGCAGCTTAGTAGCACAGCCCAACAATGAGCAGTTCTTC. It codes for CASSLVAQPNNEQFF. The full variable domain, in which reference TRBV7-6 and TRBJ2-1 provide the parts outside the CDR3, is GAGVSQSPRYKVTKRGQDVALRCDPISGHVSLYWYRQALGQGPEFLTYFNYEAQQDKSGLPNDRFSAERPEGSISTLTIQRTEQRDSAMYRCASSLVAQPNNEQFFGPGTRLTVL.

This clonotype was counted a few times. This sequence joins TRBV7-2 and TRBJ2-3; 9 bases match TRBD2. This CDR3 is built from 17 residues. Trimming cost V 1 base and J 6 bases; bases outside gene matches: 11. Germline values: CDR1 SGHTA, CDR2 FQGNSA. CDR3 in DNA: TGTGCCAGCAGCTTAGAATTAGGCGGGGGGGGGTGGGATACGCAGTATTTT. This translates into CASSLELGGGGWDTQYF.

The CDR3 nucleotides are TGCGCCAGCAGCCTAGGACAGGTTTGGACTAATGAAAAACTGTTTTTT. Translating gives CASSLGQVWTNEKLFF. The rearrangement uses TRBV4-1 and TRBJ1-4, with TRBD1 matching 7 bases. This CDR3 has 16 amino acids. V trimming: 4 bases; J trimming: 2 bases; junction bases outside the gene matches: 7. Germline V gene sequence: CDR1 MGHRA, CDR2 YSYEKL.